The 29 T cell receptor beta chains given below trace back to one sample, sequenced in a study of control samples from healthy donors and cancer patients. Sequencing was performed with immunoSEQ multiplex PCR; in TCRdb, only in-frame clones are kept and a portion is missing. The profile shows tens of thousands of clones, around 90% of them singletons. The specimen was blood. These receptors originate from a woman in her 70s in good health.

The V call is TRBV5-1, the J call TRBJ1-2; 8 bases match TRBD1. Germline CDR1 is SGHRS and CDR2 is YFSETQ. The CDR3 sequence is 14 residues long. With V trimmed by 2 bases and J by 4 bases, 4 bases remained unmatched. This CDR3 is CASSFGQGFYGYTF. The CDR3 nucleotides are TGCGCCAGCAGCTTTGGACAGGGTTTCTATGGCTACACCTTC.

This clone appeared once. The chain is built from TRBV10-3 and TRBJ2-7; D is unresolved. The CDR3 covers 13 residues. Germline loops: CDR1 ENHRY, CDR2 SYGVKD. V was cut by 7 bases and J by 4 bases, with 14 bases left in between. The DNA of the CDR3 is TGTGCCATCAAGCCCGGGCTATCGTACGAGCAGTACTTC. It codes for CAIKPGLSYEQYF.

The chain is built from TRBV25-1 and TRBJ1-1; 7 bases line up with TRBD1. This CDR3 has 14 amino acids. With V trimmed by 4 bases and J by 11 bases, 13 bases remained unmatched. Per germline, CDR1 MGHDK and CDR2 SYGVNS. The DNA of the CDR3 is TGTGCCAGCAGTGCCCGAGGAGGGGGCTTATCGGCTTTCTTT. It is translated as CASSARGGGLSAFF.

The rearrangement uses TRBV18 and TRBJ2-1, with 9 bases identical to TRBD2. V shed 2 bases, J shed 5 bases, and the junction held 7 bases outside the gene matches. This CDR3 is 16 amino acids long. The germline V gene encodes CDR1 KGHSH and CDR2 LQKENI. The CDR3 DNA sequence: TGTGCCAGCTCACCAATTAGCGGGGGAGCTAACAATGAGCAGTTCTTC. Translated, it gives CASSPISGGANNEQFF.

This clone was counted a single time. This chain uses TRBV5-8 with TRBJ2-3; 14 nucleotides line up with TRBD2. Germline loops: CDR1 SGHTS, CDR2 YDEGEE. The CDR3 spans 17 residues. V lost 4 bases, J lost 2 bases, and 6 bases stayed unmatched. For the CDR3, the DNA is TGTGCCAGCAGCATAATGACTAGCGGGGGGGCCACAGATACGCAGTATTTT. Translated, it gives CASSIMTSGGATDTQYF.

V is TRBV27 and J is TRBJ1-1; D gene ambiguous. Germline values: CDR1 MNHEY, CDR2 SMNVEV (reference sequence). This CDR3 spans 13 amino acids. V lost 2 bases, J lost 2 bases, and 6 bases lay in between. CDR3 bases: TGTGCCAGCAGTTTAATAATTAACACTGAAGCTTTCTTT. Amino acid sequence: CASSLIINTEAFF.

The chain uses TRBV9 and TRBJ1-1; D not certain. The CDR3 has 17 amino acids. V lost 2 bases and J lost 4, with 21 bases in between. The germline CDR1 and CDR2 sequences are SGDLS and YYNGEE. The CDR3 reads CASSVITSPLLGTEAFF. The CDR3 DNA is TGTGCCAGCAGCGTCATTACATCCCCCCTATTGGGCACTGAAGCTTTCTTT.

J is TRBJ1-1 and V is TRBV9; the match to TRBD1 covers 7 bases. The germline gives CDR1 SGDLS, CDR2 YYNGEE. The V and J ends lost 4 bases and 8 bases, in that order; junction bases with no gene match: 14. The CDR3 is 15 residues long. The CDR3 loop reads CASSFRTGAAEEAFF. DNA of the CDR3: TGTGCCAGCAGCTTTAGAACAGGGGCCGCGGAAGAAGCTTTCTTT. Full variable domain (remainder filled in from reference TRBV9 and TRBJ1-1): DSGVTQTPKHLITATGQRVTLRCSPRSGDLSVYWYQQSLDQGLQFLIQYYNGEERAKGNILERFSAQQFPDLHSELNLSSLELGDSALYFCASSFRTGAAEEAFFGQGTRLTVV.

The chain uses TRBV18 and TRBJ2-1; the match to TRBD2 covers 8 bases. J lost 6 bases, V lost 3 bases, and 1 base had no gene match. The germline V gene encodes CDR1 KGHSH and CDR2 LQKENI. This CDR3 is built from 13 residues. In DNA form, the CDR3 reads TGTGCCAGCTCACCCCGGGGGGGCAATGAGCAGTTCTTC. Translating gives CASSPRGGNEQFF.

This clone showed up just once. The chain carries TRBV10-3 and TRBJ1-2, with 7 bases fitting TRBD1. There are 11 residues in the CDR3. V shed 11 bases, J shed 7 bases, and the junction held 7 bases outside the gene matches. CDR1 and CDR2 from the germline V gene are ENHRY and SYGVKD. The CDR3 protein is CAVGTDAGYTF. The CDR3 DNA is TGTGCCGTGGGGACAGATGCTGGCTACACCTTC.

This clone was seen once. This chain joins TRBV19 and TRBJ2-1, with D perhaps matching TRBD1 or TRBD2 (7 bases each). The CDR3 is 14 amino acids. Per germline, CDR1 LNHDA and CDR2 SQIVND (reference sequence). V lost 10 bases to trimming and J lost 5 bases, with 18 bases between them. The CDR3 bases are TGTGCCACCAGCGGGACAGCCCCGGACAATGAGCAGTTCTTC. It is translated as CATSGTAPDNEQFF.

The genes are TRBV3-1 (or the pseudogene TRBV3-2) and TRBJ1-4; D not resolved. This CDR3 contains 14 residues. V shed 1 base and J shed 1 base, with 4 bases lying between them. Per the germline V gene, CDR1 is LGHDT and CDR2 is YNNKEL (reference sequence). The DNA for the CDR3 is TGTGCCAGCAGCCAAGTTGGAACTAATGAAAAACTGTTTTTT. This codes for CASSQVGTNEKLFF.

The chain couples TRBV19 to TRBJ2-1, with D possibly TRBD1 on 7 matching bases. CDR1 LNHDA and CDR2 SQIVND come from the germline V gene (reference sequence). This CDR3 is built from 14 residues. The ends were cut back, 3 bases at V and 10 bases at J, with 16 bases in the middle. The CDR3 DNA is TGTGCCAGTAGTATTTCGGAGGGGGCGGGAGAGCAGTTCTTC. Protein product: CASSISEGAGEQFF.

The rearrangement joins TRBV9 to TRBJ2-6; D gene unclear. Trimming cost V 0 bases and J 1 base, with 5 bases left between them. CDR1 is SGDLS, CDR2 YYNGEE, per germline. This CDR3 is built from 15 residues. The DNA of the CDR3 is TGTGCCAGCAGCGTAGAATCGTCTGGGGCCAACGTCCTGACTTTC. Protein sequence: CASSVESSGANVLTF.

CDR3 nucleotides: TGTGCCAGCGAGAAGACTAGCGGGGGAAATGAGCAGTTCTTC. This encodes CASEKTSGGNEQFF. The V call is TRBV6-5, the J call TRBJ2-1, with 12 positions matching TRBD2. Germline CDR1 is MNHEY and CDR2 is SVGAGI. V shed 8 bases, J shed 7 bases, and the junction held 6 bases outside the gene matches. The CDR3 is made up of 14 amino acids.

This clone has just a few counts. The chain combines TRBV4-1 with TRBJ2-5, with 9 nucleotides matching TRBD2. There are 13 residues in the CDR3. V shed 4 bases and J 5 bases; nucleotides not matched to a gene: 2. Germline V gene lookup returns CDR1 MGHRA and CDR2 YSYEKL. CDR3 region: CASSLRGGETQYF. The CDR3 DNA reads TGCGCCAGCAGCCTGCGGGGGGGGGAGACCCAGTACTTC.

The chain has TRBV20-1 and TRBJ2-1; D may match TRBD1 or TRBD2 (7 bases each). The germline CDR1 and CDR2 sequences are DFQATT and SNEGSKA (reference sequence). CDR3 length equals 15 residues. V was shortened by 3 bases and J by 3 bases, with 15 bases between the two germline ends. The CDR3 protein is CSASPRGGNYNEQFF. CDR3 bases: TGCAGTGCTAGTCCCAGGGGGGGGAACTACAATGAGCAGTTCTTC.

V is TRBV3-1 (or the pseudogene TRBV3-2) and J is TRBJ2-7; 8 positions match TRBD1. The CDR3 spans 15 residues. The germline V gene has CDR1 LGHDT and CDR2 YNNKEL (reference sequence). J gave up 1 base and V 4 bases, and 6 bases lay outside the gene matches. The CDR3 DNA reads TGTGCCAGCAGCCCACAGGGGGTTGCATCCTACGAGCAGTACTTC. Protein: CASSPQGVASYEQYF.

About this clone itself: Mismatch with germline at one junction end may stem from a read error. V usage is TRBV5-1 and J usage is TRBJ1-1; tentatively, D is TRBD1 (5 bases). Germline lookup yields CDR1 SGHRS and CDR2 YFSETQ. This CDR3 is built from 14 residues. In DNA, the CDR3 is TGCGCCAGCAGCTTGGGGGACCGGAACTCTGAAGCTTTCTTT. Residues: CASSLGDRNSEAFF.

The rearrangement links TRBV4-1 to TRBJ2-4, with 8 nucleotides matching TRBD2. The CDR3 runs 13 residues. Trimming removed 1 base from V and 13 bases from J; junction bases left unmatched: 6. Germline CDR1 MGHRA, CDR2 YSYEKL. CDR3 nucleotide sequence: TGCGCCAGCAGCCAAGCGGGGGGGCGTATCCAGTACTTC. It yields the protein CASSQAGGRIQYF.

This clone showed up just a few times. This chain links TRBV7-6 with TRBJ2-5, with 8 bases lining up with TRBD1. V was clipped by 5 bases and J by 4 bases; unmatched bases: 12. CDR1 and CDR2 from the germline V gene are SGHVS and FNYEAQ. CDR3 length: 16 residues. The CDR3 spells CASSTEPDRAGETQYF. For the CDR3, the DNA is TGTGCCAGCAGCACGGAACCGGACAGGGCCGGAGAGACCCAGTACTTC.

The V and J genes are TRBV20-1 and TRBJ1-4; D is unclear. Germline CDR1 DFQATT, CDR2 SNEGSKA (reference sequence). The CDR3 consists of 11 residues. With 6 bases removed from V and 5 bases from J, the gap between germline ends came to 7 bases. The CDR3 loop is CSAAGNEKLFF. CDR3 DNA sequence: TGCAGTGCCGCCGGGAATGAAAAACTGTTTTTT.

V gene TRBV18 combines with J gene TRBJ1-2; weak D call: TRBD1 (6 bases). Germline values: CDR1 KGHSH, CDR2 LQKENI. V was pared by 6 bases and J by 3 bases, with 17 bases between. The CDR3 length is 15 residues. The CDR3 region has the DNA TGTGCCAGCTCCCCTTTCCGGGGGCTCGACTATGGCTACACCTTC. Its protein product is CASSPFRGLDYGYTF.

The gene calls are TRBV7-2 and TRBJ1-3, with a tentative D call TRBD1 (6 bases). CDR1 SGHTA and CDR2 FQGNSA come from the germline V gene. Between the trimmed V and J ends, which lost 1 base and 0 bases, there was a span of 10 bases. CDR3 size: 16 residues. CDR3 in DNA: TGTGCCAGCAGCTTAGTGGGGGCAAACTCTGGAAACACCATATATTTT. Translated: CASSLVGANSGNTIYF.

The chain carries TRBV6-5 and TRBJ2-7, with D perhaps assigned TRBD1 or TRBD2 (5 bases each). Germline CDR1 MNHEY, CDR2 SVGAGI. This CDR3 has 15 residues. V dropped 7 bases and J dropped 5 bases, with 21 bases sitting between them. The CDR3 sequence: CASKEGTAPLDEQYF. The CDR3 nucleotides are TGTGCCAGCAAAGAGGGGACGGCGCCGCTTGACGAGCAGTACTTC.

The sample holds one count of this clone. The chain uses TRBV5-1 and TRBJ1-2, with TRBD1 matching over 10 bases. V was pared by 0 bases and J by 4 bases, with 9 bases of the junction left unmatched. The CDR3 loop spans 17 amino acids. CDR1 SGHRS and CDR2 YFSETQ come from the germline V gene. The CDR3 spells CASSLVPRTGGGYGYTF. As DNA, the CDR3 is TGCGCCAGCAGCTTGGTGCCTAGGACAGGGGGAGGCTATGGCTACACCTTC.

The V gene is TRBV6-5, the J gene TRBJ1-2, with D unresolved. The CDR3 loop spans 15 amino acids. The germline V gene encodes CDR1 MNHEY and CDR2 SVGAGI. V dropped 0 bases and J dropped 0 bases, with 8 bases sitting between them. CDR3: CASSYSRSANYGYTF. The CDR3 region has the DNA TGTGCCAGCAGTTACTCTAGGTCCGCTAACTATGGCTACACCTTC.

The J gene is TRBJ1-6, the V gene TRBV11-2; D is uncertain. Trimming cost V 5 bases and J 0 bases, with 17 bases left between them. Germline lookup yields CDR1 SGHAT and CDR2 FQNNGV. This CDR3 comprises 18 residues. The CDR3 protein is CASSLTFGRYSYNSPLHF. In DNA form, the CDR3 reads TGTGCCAGCAGCCTCACCTTCGGGCGATACTCCTATAATTCACCCCTCCACTTT.

The chain recombines TRBV30 with TRBJ1-5; D might be TRBD1 (5 bases). Germline lookup yields CDR1 GTSNPN and CDR2 SVGIG (reference sequence). CDR3 length: 17 residues. V was shortened by 2 bases and J by 1 base, with 18 bases between the two germline ends. CDR3 sequence (DNA): TGTGCCTGGAGTAAAGGTCCGGCGACAGCGAGCAATCAGCCCCAGCATTTT. Its translation is CAWSKGPATASNQPQHF.